This TCR beta chain derives from a study of blood T cell repertoires in COVID-19. Study-level background: Sample material is recorded as cDNA or gDNA derived from T cells, B-cell-depleted T cells, or PBMCs.

Here immunoSEQ multiplex PCR was the method, and the copy in TCRdb shows in-frame clones only, minus some. The table includes approximately 240,000 clones, 84% detected once. V was shortened by 4 bases and J by 4 bases, with 7 bases between the two germline ends. There are 13 residues in the CDR3. In germline, CDR1 is MNHEY, CDR2 SVGAGI. The clonotype originates from a woman aged 30 to 39 who had recovered from COVID-19. The sample consisted of peripheral blood. The chain has TRBV6-5 and TRBJ2-2; no clear D. The CDR3 region has the DNA TGTGCCAGCAGTTCCGCGGCCACCGGGGAGCTGTTTTTT. Its translation is CASSSAATGELFF.